The TCR beta chain under discussion was sequenced for a study of Ad26.COV2.S vaccination and SARS-CoV-2 variants. Study-wide background: Ad26.COV2.S arm of COV1001 included the donor. Study-wide findings and caveats: Breadth and depth estimates from TCRs may understate total T cell responses.

V lost 3 bases to trimming and J lost 6 bases, with 24 bases between them. The CDR3 spans 18 residues. Germline CDR1 WNHNN, CDR2 SYGVQD (reference sequence). Treatment defined: approximately 18 received Ad26.COV2.S at low or high dose, single or two shots; roughly five received placebo; per-sample allocation not given. The study sampled participants on day 63 after the first vaccine or placebo injection. Profiling relied on immunoSEQ multiplex PCR, and the TCRdb table lists in-frame clones only, not all of them. The sample holds approximately 300,000 clones, 70% to 90% seen once. In regard to this clone: Its antigen is unknown.

The chain employs TRBV10-1 and TRBJ2-4; the D call may be TRBD1 or TRBD2 (5 bases each). This receptor was obtained from a person between 18 and 65 years old who received the Ad26.COV2.S COVID-19 vaccine or a placebo. The material was peripheral blood, obtained in a trial of Ad26.COV2.S vaccine versus placebo. CDR3 loop: CASSDDTHWGFWGNIQYF. CDR3 bases: TGCGCCAGCAGTGACGACACGCACTGGGGGTTTTGGGGAAACATTCAGTACTTC.